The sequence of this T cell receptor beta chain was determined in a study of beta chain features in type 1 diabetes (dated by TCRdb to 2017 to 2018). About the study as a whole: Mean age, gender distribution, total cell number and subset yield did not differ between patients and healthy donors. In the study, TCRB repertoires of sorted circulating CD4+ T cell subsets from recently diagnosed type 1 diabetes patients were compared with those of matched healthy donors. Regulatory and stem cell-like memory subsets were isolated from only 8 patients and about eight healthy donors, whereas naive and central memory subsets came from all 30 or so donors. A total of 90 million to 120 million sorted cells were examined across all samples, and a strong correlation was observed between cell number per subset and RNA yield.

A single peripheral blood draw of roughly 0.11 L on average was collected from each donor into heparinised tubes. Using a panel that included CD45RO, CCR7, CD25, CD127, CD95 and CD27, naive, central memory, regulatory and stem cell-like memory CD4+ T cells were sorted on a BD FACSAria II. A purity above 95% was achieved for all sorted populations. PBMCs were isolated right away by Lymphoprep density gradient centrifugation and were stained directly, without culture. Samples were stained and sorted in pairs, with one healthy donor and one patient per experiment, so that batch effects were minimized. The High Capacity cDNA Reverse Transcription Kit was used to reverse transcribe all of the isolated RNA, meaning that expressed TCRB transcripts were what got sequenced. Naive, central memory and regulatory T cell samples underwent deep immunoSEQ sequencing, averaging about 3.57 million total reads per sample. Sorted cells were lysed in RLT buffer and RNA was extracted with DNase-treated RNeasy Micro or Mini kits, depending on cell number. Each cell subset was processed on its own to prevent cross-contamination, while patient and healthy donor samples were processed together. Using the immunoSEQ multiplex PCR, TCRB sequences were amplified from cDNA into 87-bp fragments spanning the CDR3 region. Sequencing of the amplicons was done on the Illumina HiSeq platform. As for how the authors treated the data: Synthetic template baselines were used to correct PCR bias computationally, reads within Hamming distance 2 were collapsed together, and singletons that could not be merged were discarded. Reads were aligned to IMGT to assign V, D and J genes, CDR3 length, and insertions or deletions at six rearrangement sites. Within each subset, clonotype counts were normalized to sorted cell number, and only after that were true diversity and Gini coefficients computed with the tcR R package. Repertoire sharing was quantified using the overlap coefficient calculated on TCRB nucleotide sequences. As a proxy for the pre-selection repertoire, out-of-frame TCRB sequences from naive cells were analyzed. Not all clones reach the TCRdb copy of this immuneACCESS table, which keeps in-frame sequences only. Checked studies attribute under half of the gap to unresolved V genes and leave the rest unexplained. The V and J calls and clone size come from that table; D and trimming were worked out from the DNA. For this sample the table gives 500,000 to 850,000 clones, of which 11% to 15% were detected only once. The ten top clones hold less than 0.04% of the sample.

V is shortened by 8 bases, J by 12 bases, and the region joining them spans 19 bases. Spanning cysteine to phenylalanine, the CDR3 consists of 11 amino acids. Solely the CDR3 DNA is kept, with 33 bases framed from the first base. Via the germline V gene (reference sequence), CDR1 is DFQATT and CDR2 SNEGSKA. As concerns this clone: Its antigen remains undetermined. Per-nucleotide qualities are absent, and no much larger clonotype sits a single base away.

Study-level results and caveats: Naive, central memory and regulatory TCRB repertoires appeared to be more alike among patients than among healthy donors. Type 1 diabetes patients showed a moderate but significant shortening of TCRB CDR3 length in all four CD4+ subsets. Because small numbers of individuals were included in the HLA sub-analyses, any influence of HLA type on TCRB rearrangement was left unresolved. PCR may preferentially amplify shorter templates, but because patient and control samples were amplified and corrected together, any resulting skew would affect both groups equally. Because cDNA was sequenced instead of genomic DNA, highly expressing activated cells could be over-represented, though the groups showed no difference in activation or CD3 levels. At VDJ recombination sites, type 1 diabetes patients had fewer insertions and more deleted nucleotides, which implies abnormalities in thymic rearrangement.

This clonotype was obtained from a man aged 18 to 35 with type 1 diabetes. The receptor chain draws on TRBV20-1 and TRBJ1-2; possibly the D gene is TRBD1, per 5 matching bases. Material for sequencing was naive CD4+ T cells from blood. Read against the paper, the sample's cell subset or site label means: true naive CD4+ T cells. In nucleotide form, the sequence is TGCAGTTCCCGACATTCACTAGGGGACACCTTC. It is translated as CSSRHSLGDTF.